The clone carrying this TCR beta chain was detected once. In the same sample, other DNA sequences code for this CDR3. This sample was included in a study of CD8+ T cells in alopecia areata. The CDR3 is made up of 14 amino acids. Germline loops: CDR1 MNHEY, CDR2 SMNVEV (reference sequence). The V gene end was trimmed by 6 bases and the J gene end by 4 bases; junction bases not matched to a gene: 6. The treatment denotes: oral pan-JAK inhibitor, 5-10 mg twice daily. As the sequencing template, cDNA was produced by extracting RNA and reverse transcribing it. The protocol was immunoSEQ multiplex PCR, while the TCRdb copy is restricted to in-frame clones and leaves out a portion. Counted here are about 120,000 clones, roughly three fifths occurring once; the ten biggest clones make up 12%.

The receptor was isolated from a human donor with alopecia areata. The rearrangement joins TRBV27 to TRBJ1-5, with TRBD1 identical over 7 bases. The starting material was CD8+ T cells sorted from blood, obtained at week 24, from a patient treated with tofacitinib. This chain's CDR3 is CASSRTGSNQPQHF. The CDR3 DNA reads as TGTGCCAGCAGCCGGACAGGATCAAATCAGCCCCAGCATTTT.